Listed below are T cell receptor beta chains from one sample, sequenced in a study of OX40 agonist ivuxolimab in advanced cancers. TCRdb's table, derived via immunoSEQ multiplex PCR, lists solely in-frame clones and lacks some. Of just under 95,000 clones listed, over 75% are singletons. Source: CD4+ or CD8+ T cells sorted from blood, taken in a trial of the OX40 agonist ivuxolimab. Receptors were obtained from an adult with an advanced solid tumor such as melanoma, head and neck, liver or kidney cancer. The conserved cysteine and the conserved F or W are not part of the CDR3 here. The order of the fields is J gene, V gene, CDR3 protein.

TRBJ2-1	TRBV4-1	ASSQDQLVRGNEQF
TRBJ1-1	TRBV7-9	ASSPSSSTEAF
TRBJ2-6	TRBV19	ASSSASSGANVLT
TRBJ2-2	TRBV7-2	ASSGRDPRGELF
TRBJ2-7	TRBV18	ASSPTVTYEQY
TRBJ1-4	TRBV19	ANPRGPIEKLF
TRBJ2-5	TRBV18	ASARDRGPQETQY
TRBJ1-5	TRBV5-6	ASSPNRVSQPQH
TRBJ2-3	TRBV5-1	ASSLPGLATDTQY
TRBJ1-1	TRBV28	ASKLGTGSYTEAF
TRBJ1-2	TRBV5-1	ASSPGVTGHQNYGYT
TRBJ1-3	TRBV12-5	ASAPFDYTIY
TRBJ2-7	TRBV5-1	ASSGDSGEYEQY
TRBJ1-2	TRBV9	ASSVEGRNYGYT
TRBJ2-3	TRBV11-1	ASSLALQGASNTQY
TRBJ1-2	TRBV6-1	ASSESLSSYGYT
TRBJ2-1	TRBV11-3	ASSLEGSASNEQF
TRBJ1-1	TRBV27	ASSTYRTAEAF
TRBJ2-7	TRBV9	ASSEARCVKSLLGEQY
TRBJ2-4	TRBV5-1	ASSGRTSGQAKNIQY
TRBJ1-6	TRBV6-1	ASSGQDQNASPLH
TRBJ1-4	TRBV19	ASSSDRGREKLF
TRBJ2-3	TRBV11-2	ASSSTGGSGSDTQY
TRBJ1-2	TRBV13	ASSLMGLGSTGGDYGYT
TRBJ2-2	TRBV6-4	ASSDRAGANTGELF
TRBJ2-7	TRBV20-1	SARTDREQY
TRBJ1-2	TRBV5-5	ASSRGDVDYGYT
TRBJ1-2	TRBV5-6	ASSLQGGRGYT
TRBJ2-3	TRBV23-1	ASTVVLSFSGGHTDTQY
TRBJ2-5	TRBV10-3	AISGLAEETQY
TRBJ1-4	TRBV5-4	ASSRDSRSREKLF
TRBJ2-7	TRBV27	ASSPSWTGIAYEQY
TRBJ1-1	TRBV2	ASSRSGAPNTEAF
TRBJ2-1	TRBV19	ASSIASGGGIHEQF
-	TRBV7-2	ATLLNSGGRTYEQY
TRBJ1-1	TRBV4-2	ASSQDPTGGTEAF
TRBJ2-1	TRBV5-1	ASSSSEAGGYNEQF
TRBJ1-3	TRBV6-5	ASRTWSSGNTIY
TRBJ2-7	TRBV4-1	ASSQDSIRGVGSYEQY
TRBJ2-7	TRBV18	ASSPPGTGSSYEQY
TRBJ1-5	TRBV27	ASSPKLLGQFNQPQH
TRBJ2-3	TRBV5-5	ASSLAGAADTQY
TRBJ2-7	TRBV11-3	ASSFGSGEQY
TRBJ1-5	TRBV6-1	ASSEAGNDQPQH
TRBJ2-5	TRBV19	ASTDRLETQY
TRBJ1-1	TRBV4-1	ASSRPTGNTEAF
TRBJ2-3	TRBV9	ASSGSSGYTDTQY
TRBJ2-5	TRBV7-2	ASSLSSSYRQETQY
TRBJ1-5	TRBV6-1	ASSELGGSNQPQH
TRBJ2-5	TRBV6-5	ASMVGTTPETQY
TRBJ1-6	TRBV19	ASGAVDRQNSPLH
TRBJ2-1	TRBV6-4	ASSDNGGVGNEQF
TRBJ1-1	TRBV19	ASSQRLTSEAF